This T cell receptor beta chain was identified during a study of post-analysis software for immune sequencing data. On the study more broadly: Disease courses included relapsing-remitting, secondary progressive and progressive-relapsing multiple sclerosis.

Researchers reported that TCR beta cDNA libraries carried unique molecular identifiers. TCRdb re-derived calls from the PCR reads in MiXCR, one entry per CDR3 protein. Of approximately 730,000 distinct CDR3 sequences in the sample, 25% to 30% are singletons; the top ten hold around 0.56%. This clonotype was seen at least ten times. Source material: blood. The source is a girl between 10 and 17 years old with multiple sclerosis.

The CDR3 DNA reads TGTGCCAGCAGCGTAGAAGGGACAGATACGCAGTATTTT. Encoded protein: CASSVEGTDTQYF. J is TRBJ2-3 and V is TRBV9; no reliable D call. CDR3 length equals 13 residues. CDR1 and CDR2 from the germline V gene are SGDLS and YYNGEE. Trimming pared 0 bases from V and 3 bases from J, leaving 5 bases between.